This T cell receptor beta chain was sequenced for a study of shared clonotypes between healthy human individuals. Findings of the study overall: Against clonotypes common to all four donors, non-shared ones had lower generation probabilities. Sampling used blood alone; tissue repertoires probably differ. The study generally estimated greater richness for naive than memory subsets.

Sequencing used immunoSEQ multiplex PCR; TCRdb keeps in-frame clones, though not all of them. The table lists about 700,000 clones, just over 90% of them singletons, with 24% in the top ten. Germline V gives CDR1 SGHTA, CDR2 FQGNSA. The CDR3 totals 13 residues. Trimming left V 4 bases short and J 5 bases short, with 10 bases between. For this clone: Its matching antigen is unknown.

CD45RO-negative cells were positively selected for CCR7, leaving out terminally differentiated effector memory CD45RA+ cells. The TCR was taken from a man aged 30 to 45 in good health. V gene TRBV7-2 combines with J gene TRBJ2-3; D perhaps matches TRBD2 (5 bases). The sample taken for sequencing was naive CD8+ T cells sorted from blood. The CDR3 protein is CASSSSEGDTQYF. The CDR3 DNA sequence: TGTGCCAGCAGCTCATCAGAGGGAGATACGCAGTATTTT. Drawing the rest from reference TRBV7-2 and TRBJ2-3, the complete variable domain is GAGVSQSPSNKVTEKGKDVELRCDPISGHTALYWYRQSLGQGLEFLIYFQGNSAPDKSGLPSDRFSAERTGGSVSTLTIQRTQQEDSAVYLCASSSSEGDTQYFGPGTRLTVL.